Sequencing of this T cell receptor beta chain was carried out in a study of blood T cell repertoires in COVID-19. Study-wide context: Samples came from the United States, Italy and Spain, spanning acute and convalescent COVID-19. PBMCs, B-cell-depleted T cells, or T cells provided the cDNA or gDNA that made up the material.

Methods used by the authors: Estimates of nucleated cell counts were drawn from the amplification of reference gene primers. Profiling relied on immunoSEQ multiplex PCR, and the TCRdb table lists in-frame clones only, not all of them. V and J calls and clone size are given by that table; D and trimming were obtained from the DNA. In the table there are tens of thousands of clones, 81% of which are singletons. V dropped 5 bases and J dropped 0 bases, with 10 bases sitting between them. Germline V lookup: CDR1 MDHEN, CDR2 SYDVKM. This CDR3 contains 14 residues. The table lists this clone with a count of one.

The source material was peripheral blood. The gene calls are TRBV28 and TRBJ1-2; D ambiguous. This sequence originates from a man at least 80 years old with acute or convalescent COVID-19. This CDR3 is CASSGPLTNYGYTF. CDR3 in DNA: TGTGCCAGCAGTGGGCCACTGACTAACTATGGCTACACCTTC.